This T cell receptor (beta chain) was sequenced in a study of T cell responses to AZD1222 COVID-19 vaccine. Study-wide results and limits: An increase in Spike-specific TCR breadth and depth was observed after two AZD1222 doses. Females made up more of the donors, who were largely white British, and clonal diversity may have come out too low. Among vaccine-associated CD4 TCRs, coverage spanned spike, with dominance at 160-218 and 743-854.

Profiled with immunoSEQ multiplex PCR; TCRdb holds only in-frame clones, not every one. The sample holds around 200,000 clones, about 88% seen once. Comments on this clone: Its cognate antigen is unknown.

The junction had 4 bases not matched to a gene; V was cut back by 7 bases and J by 13 bases. The CDR3 extends over 11 amino acids. Germline V gives CDR1 SQVTM, CDR2 ANQGSEA. The sample was peripheral blood, taken 28 days after the second AZD1222 dose. The rearrangement joins TRBV29-1 to TRBJ2-1, with 13 bases matching TRBD2. The clonotype originates from an adult who received the AZD1222 COVID-19 vaccine. The CDR3 spells CSAGLAGVQFF. Here the CDR3 DNA reads TGCAGCGCCGGACTAGCGGGAGTCCAGTTCTTC.